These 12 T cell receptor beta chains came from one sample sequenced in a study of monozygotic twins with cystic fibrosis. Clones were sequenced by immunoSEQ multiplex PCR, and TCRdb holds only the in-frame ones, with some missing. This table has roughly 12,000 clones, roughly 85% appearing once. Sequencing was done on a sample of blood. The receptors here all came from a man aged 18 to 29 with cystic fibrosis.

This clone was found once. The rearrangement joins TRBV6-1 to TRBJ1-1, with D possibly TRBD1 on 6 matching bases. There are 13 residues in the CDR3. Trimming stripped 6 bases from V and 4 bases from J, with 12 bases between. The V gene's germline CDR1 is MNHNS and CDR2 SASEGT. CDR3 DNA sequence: TGTGCCAGCAGGGGAACAGGGTTCACTGAAGCTTTCTTT. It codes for CASRGTGFTEAFF.

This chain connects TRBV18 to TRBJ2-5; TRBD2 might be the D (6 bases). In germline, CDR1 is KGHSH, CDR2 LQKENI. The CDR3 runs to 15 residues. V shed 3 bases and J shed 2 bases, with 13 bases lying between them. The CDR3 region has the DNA TGTGCCAGCTCACCGACCGGGACTCTTCAAGAGACCCAGTACTTC. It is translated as CASSPTGTLQETQYF.

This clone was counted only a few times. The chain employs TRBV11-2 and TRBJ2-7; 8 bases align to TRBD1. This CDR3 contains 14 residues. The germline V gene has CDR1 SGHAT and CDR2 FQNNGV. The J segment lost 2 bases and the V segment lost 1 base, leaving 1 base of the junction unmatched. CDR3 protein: CASSLGTGTYEQYF. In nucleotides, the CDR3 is TGTGCCAGCAGCTTAGGGACAGGGACCTACGAGCAGTACTTC.

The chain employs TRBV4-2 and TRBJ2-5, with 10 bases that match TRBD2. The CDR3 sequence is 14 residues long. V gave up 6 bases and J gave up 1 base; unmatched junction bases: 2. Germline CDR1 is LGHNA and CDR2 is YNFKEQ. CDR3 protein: CASRPSGGQETQYF. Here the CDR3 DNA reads TGTGCCAGCAGGCCTAGCGGGGGCCAAGAGACCCAGTACTTC.

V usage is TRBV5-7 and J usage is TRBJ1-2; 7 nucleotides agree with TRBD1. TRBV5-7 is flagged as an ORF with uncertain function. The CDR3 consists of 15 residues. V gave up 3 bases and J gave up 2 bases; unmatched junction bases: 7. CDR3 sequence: CASSSVGTDNYGYTF. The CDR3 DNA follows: TGTGCCAGCAGCTCGGTGGGGACAGACAACTATGGCTACACCTTC.

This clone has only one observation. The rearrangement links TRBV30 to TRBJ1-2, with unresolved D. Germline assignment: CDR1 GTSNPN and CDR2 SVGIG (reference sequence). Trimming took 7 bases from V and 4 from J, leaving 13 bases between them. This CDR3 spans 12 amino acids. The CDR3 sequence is CASLDGRYGYTF. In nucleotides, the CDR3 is TGTGCCTCCTTGGACGGACGCTATGGCTACACCTTC.

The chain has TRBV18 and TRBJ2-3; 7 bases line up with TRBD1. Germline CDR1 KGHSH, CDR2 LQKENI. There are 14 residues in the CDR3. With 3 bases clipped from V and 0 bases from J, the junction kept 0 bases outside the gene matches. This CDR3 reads CASSPGQSTDTQYF. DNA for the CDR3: TGTGCCAGCTCACCGGGACAGAGCACAGATACGCAGTATTTT.

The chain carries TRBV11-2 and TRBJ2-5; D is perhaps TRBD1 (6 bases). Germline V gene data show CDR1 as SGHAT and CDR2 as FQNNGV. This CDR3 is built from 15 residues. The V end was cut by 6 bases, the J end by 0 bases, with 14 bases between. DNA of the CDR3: TGTGCCAGCAGTACGGGTCCAGGGGACCAAGAGACCCAGTACTTC. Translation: CASSTGPGDQETQYF.

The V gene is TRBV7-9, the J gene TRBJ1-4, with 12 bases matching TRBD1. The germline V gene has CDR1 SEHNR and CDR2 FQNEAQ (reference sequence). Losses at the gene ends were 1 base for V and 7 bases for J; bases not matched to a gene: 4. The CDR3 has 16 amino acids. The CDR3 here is CASSLEGTGGREKLFF. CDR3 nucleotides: TGTGCCAGCAGCTTAGAAGGGACAGGGGGCCGTGAAAAACTGTTTTTT. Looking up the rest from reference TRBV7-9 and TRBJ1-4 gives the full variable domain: DTGVSQNPRHKITKRGQNVTFRCDPISEHNRLYWYRQTLGQGPEFLTYFQNEAQLEKSRLLSDRFSAERPKGSFSTLEIQRTEQGDSAMYLCASSLEGTGGREKLFFGSGTQLSVL.

The CDR3 protein is CASIPPAGREQFF. The CDR3 DNA sequence: TGTGCCAGTATTCCACCGGCGGGACGAGAGCAGTTCTTC. J is TRBJ2-1 and V is TRBV19, with a tentative D call TRBD2 (6 bases). Germline V gene sequence: CDR1 LNHDA, CDR2 SQIVND (reference sequence). CDR3 length: 13 residues. Trimming pared 7 bases from V and 10 bases from J, leaving 17 bases between.

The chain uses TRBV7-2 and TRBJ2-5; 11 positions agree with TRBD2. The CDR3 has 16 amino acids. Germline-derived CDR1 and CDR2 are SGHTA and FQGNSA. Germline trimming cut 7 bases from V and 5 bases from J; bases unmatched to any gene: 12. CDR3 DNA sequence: TGTGCCAGCACAATGCATAGCGGGGGGGCCCGTGAGACCCAGTACTTC. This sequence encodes CASTMHSGGARETQYF.

As DNA, the CDR3 is TGTGCCAGTAGGATGGTAGCCAAAAACATTCAGTACTTC. It encodes CASRMVAKNIQYF. V is TRBV6-5 and J is TRBJ2-4, with D hard to call. The CDR3 covers 13 residues. V was shortened by 9 bases and J by 0 bases, with 9 bases between the two germline ends. CDR1 and CDR2 (germline): MNHEY, SVGAGI.